The clone carrying this T cell receptor beta chain was observed a few times. The record originates from a study of beta chain features in type 1 diabetes. Trimming took 7 bases from V and 10 from J; bases not matched to a gene: 19. This CDR3 contains 16 residues. CDR1 is MDHEN and CDR2 is SYDVKM in the germline V gene. The isolated RNA, all of it, was reverse transcribed, so expressed TCRB transcripts were what got sequenced. The study sequenced naive, central memory and regulatory T cell samples to an average of about 3.5 million reads. The table came from immunoSEQ multiplex PCR; TCRdb's copy has only in-frame clones and leaves some out. Of 300,000 to 450,000 clones listed, over 10% are singletons.

Sequenced: naive CD4+ T cells from blood. The receptor was isolated from a man aged 18 to 29 in good health. The chain has TRBV28 and TRBJ2-5, with 9 bases that match TRBD2. The CDR3, as DNA: TGTGCCAGCAATAGTCCGGATCTAGCGGGATCTGGGAGCCAGTACTTC. Translating gives CASNSPDLAGSGSQYF.